This T cell receptor (beta chain) came from a study of shared clonotypes between healthy human individuals. Study summary: The donor pool was made up of two women and three men aged 18 to 49.

The authors distributed each subset's genomic DNA evenly over several immunoSEQ plates. Measured with immunoSEQ multiplex PCR; TCRdb has only the in-frame clones, and not every one. The data hold about 1.5 million clones, with 95% to 97% observed a single time. Study-wide findings and caveats: It was observed that 5% to 6% of naive CD4 clonotypes were shared across a handful of donors. Rarefaction showed sorted-subset sequencing was incomplete despite large depth.

Comment on this clone: Its antigen is still unknown.

The trim removed 1 base at V and 9 bases at J, leaving 3 bases unmatched. The CDR3 sequence is 13 residues long. Germline CDR1 is SGHNT and CDR2 is YENEEA. The sample was naive CD4+ T cells sorted from blood. The subset here: CD45RA+ positively selected. This sequence originates from a man under 40 in good health. V gene TRBV11-3 combines with J gene TRBJ2-1; 7 positions agree with TRBD2. CDR3 sequence reads: CASSLGTRSEQFF. The CDR3, as DNA: TGTGCCAGCAGCTTAGGGACTAGAAGTGAGCAGTTCTTC.